These 23 T cell receptor beta chains share one sample of origin, sequenced in a study of cytomegalovirus exposure and HLA in healthy donors. The PCR made use of 60 Vbeta and 13 Jbeta primers. Only in-frame clones appear in the TCRdb table, and some are missing; sequencing was by immunoSEQ multiplex PCR. Of approximately 280,000 clones listed, about nine tenths are singletons. The sample comprised PBMCs. The source of these receptors is a middle-aged man in good health and CMV-seropositive.

The V gene is TRBV6-6, the J gene TRBJ2-7, with TRBD2 identical over 12 bases. The germline CDR1 and CDR2 sequences are MNHNY and SVGAGI (reference sequence). The CDR3 has 15 amino acids. With V trimmed by 6 bases and J by 4 bases, 7 bases remained unmatched. The CDR3 DNA reads TGTGCCAGCAGCCTCTGGACTAGCGGGGTTTACGAGCAGTACTTC. Its translation is CASSLWTSGVYEQYF.

The genes are TRBV11-2 and TRBJ2-1, with TRBD2 identical over 7 bases. The CDR3 consists of 11 residues. Germline loops: CDR1 SGHAT, CDR2 FQNNGV. Losses at the gene ends were 4 bases for V and 12 bases for J; bases not matched to a gene: 3. DNA for the CDR3: TGTGCCAGCAGCTGGCCGGGGGGGCAGTTCTTC. It yields the protein CASSWPGGQFF.

Regarding this clone: One junction end disagrees with the germline gene, perhaps due to a read error. Other DNA variants within this sample encode the same CDR3. The V gene is TRBV19, the J gene TRBJ1-1, with D unclear. CDR1 is LNHDA and CDR2 is SQIVND in the germline V gene (reference sequence). There are 13 residues in the CDR3. The CDR3 DNA is TGTGCCAGCCGTGGCGGGGTTAACACTGAAGCTTTCTTC. It codes for CASRGGVNTEAFF.

This clone came up a few times. The genes are TRBV7-9 and TRBJ2-3; 9 nucleotides match TRBD1. Looked up from germline, CDR1 is SEHNR and CDR2 is FQNEAQ (reference sequence). The J segment lost 1 base and the V segment lost 3 bases, leaving 5 bases of the junction unmatched. The CDR3 runs 16 residues. The chain's CDR3 is CASSLGGQGGTDTQYF. The CDR3 coding sequence is TGTGCCAGCAGCTTGGGGGGACAGGGAGGCACAGATACGCAGTATTTT.

J is TRBJ2-3 and V is TRBV5-1, with 7 bases identical to TRBD1. Germline CDR1 and CDR2: SGHRS and YFSETQ. The ends lost 2 bases at V and 5 bases at J; junction bases unmatched: 5. This CDR3 region has 14 residues. CDR3 nucleotide sequence: TGCGCCAGCAGCTTCGACAGGGTTCAAGATACGCAGTATTTT. Amino acids: CASSFDRVQDTQYF.

The gene calls are TRBV6-5 and TRBJ1-1, with D possibly being TRBD1 (5 bases). The germline gives CDR1 MNHEY, CDR2 SVGAGI. Trimming pared 8 bases from V and 5 bases from J, leaving 9 bases between. The CDR3 runs 11 residues. CDR3 nucleotide sequence: TGTGCCAGCGGGGGGGGGACTGAAGCTTTCTTT. Its protein is CASGGGTEAFF.

This chain joins TRBV16 and TRBJ2-1; D gene uncertain. V lost 3 bases and J lost 6, with 15 bases in between. Per germline, CDR1 KGHSY and CDR2 FQNENV. This CDR3 has 15 amino acids. In DNA, the CDR3 is TGTGCCAGCAGCCAGCCCACTCCGTCATTCAATGAGCAGTTCTTC. Its protein product is CASSQPTPSFNEQFF.

The chain recombines TRBV5-4 with TRBJ2-1, with 7 bases fitting TRBD2. Germline CDR1 is SGHNT and CDR2 is YYREEE (reference sequence). Unmatched junction bases numbered 13, after V lost 0 bases and J lost 1 base. The CDR3 consists of 19 residues. The CDR3: CASSLETRVHGGSYNEQFF. The CDR3 coding sequence is TGTGCCAGCAGCTTGGAGACCCGGGTTCACGGGGGGTCCTACAATGAGCAGTTCTTC.

Of note for this clone: The sample contains more than one DNA sequence encoding this CDR3. This rearrangement joins TRBV18 to TRBJ2-1; 10 bases fit TRBD2. Trimming took 10 bases from V and 7 from J; bases not matched to a gene: 10. CDR3 length equals 14 residues. Germline CDR1 reads KGHSH; CDR2 reads LQKENI. For the CDR3, the DNA is TGTGCCACCGCGGGGCTAGCGGGGGTAAATGAGCAGTTCTTC. Amino acids: CATAGLAGVNEQFF.

The J gene is TRBJ2-3, the V gene TRBV14; maybe TRBD2 (5 bases). The CDR3 is 16 amino acids. Trimming left V 4 bases short and J 6 bases short, with 20 bases between. The germline gives CDR1 SGHDN, CDR2 FVKESK. CDR3 DNA: TGTGCCAGCAGCCGCCCGAGGGATACAGCTCTCGATACGCAGTATTTT. It specifies CASSRPRDTALDTQYF.

V and J are TRBV15 and TRBJ2-7; 11 positions agree with TRBD2. With V trimmed by 7 bases and J by 5 bases, 7 bases remained unmatched. Germline-derived CDR1 and CDR2 are LNHNV and YYDKDF (reference sequence). The CDR3 has 14 amino acids. The CDR3 nucleotides are TGTGCCACCAACAATCAACTAGCGGGAGACGAGCAGTACTTC. The encoded protein is CATNNQLAGDEQYF.

The table lists this clone with a count of one. The CDR3 spells CASSPRSGAYQETQYF. The CDR3 DNA sequence: TGTGCCAGCTCACCACGTAGCGGAGCCTATCAAGAGACCCAGTACTTC. This rearrangement joins TRBV18 to TRBJ2-5; D perhaps matches TRBD2 (6 bases). V lost 1 base and J 2 bases, leaving 14 bases between the germline ends. Germline CDR1 reads KGHSH; CDR2 reads LQKENI. CDR3 length: 16 amino acids.

The rearrangement uses TRBV28 and TRBJ1-3; possibly TRBD1 for D (5 bases). Germline loops: CDR1 MDHEN, CDR2 SYDVKM. The CDR3 has 14 amino acids. V was clipped by 3 bases and J by 2 bases, with 8 bases between them. The CDR3 nucleotides read TGTGCCAGCAGTTTTGGGGGGACTGGAAACACCATATATTTT. It encodes CASSFGGTGNTIYF.

The chain combines TRBV10-3 with TRBJ1-2; TRBD1 matches at 9 bases. CDR3 length equals 15 residues. V lost 2 bases, J lost 4 bases, and 5 bases stayed unmatched. Germline V gene data show CDR1 as ENHRY and CDR2 as SYGVKD. Here the CDR3 DNA reads TGTGCCATCAGTGAGGTGGGACAGGGCGTCTATGGCTACACCTTC. Translated, it gives CAISEVGQGVYGYTF.

As concerns this clone: At one end the junction does not follow the germline gene, possibly because of a read error. V usage is TRBV19 and J usage is TRBJ2-7; the D gene is possibly TRBD2 (7 bases). This CDR3 contains 13 residues. Per germline, CDR1 LNHDA and CDR2 SQIVND (reference sequence). For the CDR3, the DNA is TGTGCCAGTAGTGTGGCGGGGGCCTACGTGCAGTACTTC. It translates to CASSVAGAYVQYF.

This clone was observed a single time. The gene calls are TRBV27 and TRBJ2-1, with a tentative D call TRBD1 (5 bases). This CDR3 is 13 amino acids long. Germline assignment: CDR1 MNHEY and CDR2 SMNVEV (reference sequence). V shed 2 bases and J shed 7 bases, with 9 bases lying between them. The CDR3 region is CASSLQGRNEQFF. CDR3 in DNA: TGTGCCAGCAGTTTACAGGGAAGGAATGAGCAGTTCTTC.

The V gene is TRBV18, the J gene TRBJ2-7, with 8 positions matching TRBD1. Trimming took 4 bases from V and 3 from J; bases not matched to a gene: 5. This CDR3 is built from 14 residues. Germline V CDR1 and CDR2: KGHSH, LQKENI. CDR3 in amino acids: CASSLGTGFYEQYF. The CDR3 coding sequence is TGTGCCAGCTCACTAGGGACAGGTTTCTACGAGCAGTACTTC.

V is TRBV7-3 and J is TRBJ2-2; D not resolved. Germline CDR1 reads SGHTA; CDR2 reads FQGTGA. V lost 4 bases and J lost 4, with 7 bases in between. The CDR3 is 13 amino acids. The chain's CDR3 is CASSSTGTGELFF. In DNA, the CDR3 is TGTGCCAGCAGCTCCACCGGCACCGGGGAGCTGTTTTTT.

Only one count was recorded for this clone. This chain joins TRBV28 and TRBJ2-7; possibly TRBD1 for D (5 bases). Germline values: CDR1 MDHEN, CDR2 SYDVKM. The CDR3 spans 16 residues. The V gene lost 6 bases and the J gene lost 4 bases, with 22 bases spanning the gap. CDR3 nucleotide sequence: TGTGCCAGCAGCCTAGGGTGGGGCCGGTCGGCATACGAGCAGTACTTC. It yields the protein CASSLGWGRSAYEQYF.

The chain recombines TRBV5-5 with TRBJ2-3; 7 bases are shared with TRBD2. Germline V gene data show CDR1 as SGHKS and CDR2 as YYEKEE (reference sequence). With 4 bases clipped from V and 14 bases from J, the junction kept 4 bases outside the gene matches. The CDR3 is made up of 10 amino acids. The CDR3 DNA is TGTGCCAGCAGCGGGAGGGGACGGTATTTT. As protein: CASSGRGRYF.

The chain carries TRBV6-1 and TRBJ2-7; TRBD2 matches at 9 bases. The CDR3 is 16 residues long. The V segment lost 4 bases and the J segment 6 bases; nucleotides outside the gene matches: 13. The germline V gene encodes CDR1 MNHNS and CDR2 SASEGT. The CDR3 nucleotides are TGTGCCAGCAGTGCTTTCGACAGCGGGAGGATCGGCGAGCAGTACTTC. Translated, it gives CASSAFDSGRIGEQYF.

This clone was recorded a few times. V is TRBV2 and J is TRBJ2-7; a weak D match, TRBD2 (6 bases). The length of the CDR3 is 13 residues. Germline V gene lookup returns CDR1 SNHLY and CDR2 FYNNEI. V lost 11 bases and J 5 bases, leaving 19 bases between the germline ends. The CDR3 loop reads CAGGLDLTNEQYF. The CDR3 region has the DNA TGTGCCGGGGGACTGGATCTTACCAACGAGCAGTACTTC. The variable domain in full, completed from reference TRBV2 and TRBJ2-7, reads EPEVTQTPSHQVTQMGQEVILRCVPISNHLYFYWYRQILGQKVEFLVSFYNNEISEKSEIFDDQFSVERPDGSNFTLKIRSTKLEDSAMYFCAGGLDLTNEQYFGPGTRLTVT.

J is TRBJ1-2 and V is TRBV19, with 8 bases lining up with TRBD1. The CDR3 runs 15 residues. V was pared by 9 bases and J by 4 bases, with 13 bases of the junction left unmatched. Germline V gives CDR1 LNHDA, CDR2 SQIVND (reference sequence). CDR3 sequence reads: CASRTGIGAGYGYTF. In nucleotides, the CDR3 is TGTGCCAGCCGGACAGGGATTGGGGCTGGCTATGGCTACACCTTC.